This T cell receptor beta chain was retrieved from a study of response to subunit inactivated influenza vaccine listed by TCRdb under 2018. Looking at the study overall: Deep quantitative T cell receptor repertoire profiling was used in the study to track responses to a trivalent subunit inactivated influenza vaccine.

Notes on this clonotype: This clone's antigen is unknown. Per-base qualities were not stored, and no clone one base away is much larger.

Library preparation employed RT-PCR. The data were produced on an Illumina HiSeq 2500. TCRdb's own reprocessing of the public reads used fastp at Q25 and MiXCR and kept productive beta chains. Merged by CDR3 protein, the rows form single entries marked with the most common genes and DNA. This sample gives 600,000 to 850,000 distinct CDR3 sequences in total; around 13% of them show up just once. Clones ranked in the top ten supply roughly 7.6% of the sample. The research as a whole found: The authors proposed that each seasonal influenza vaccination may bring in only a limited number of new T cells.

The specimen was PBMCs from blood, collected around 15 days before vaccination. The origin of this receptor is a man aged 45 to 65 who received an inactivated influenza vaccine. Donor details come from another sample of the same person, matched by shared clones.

CDR3 reads: CASSGSSYYGYTF. The nucleotides are TGTGCCAGTAGTGGGTCTTCCTACTATGGCTACACCTTC. Here the chain combines TRBV19 and TRBJ1-2; confidence is insufficient to name the D gene. V is shortened by 5 bases, J by 3 bases, and the region joining them spans 10 bases. The CDR3, from cysteine to phenylalanine, totals 13 residues. The CDR3 DNA has 39 bases and is translated from base 1. Sequences LNHDA (CDR1) and SQIVND (CDR2) are obtained from the germline V gene (reference sequence). Reference TRBV19 and TRBJ1-2 genes cover what lies past the CDR3, so the full variable domain is DGGITQSPKYLFRKEGQNVTLSCEQNLNHDAMYWYRQDPGQGLRLIYYSQIVNDFQKGDIAEGYSVSREKKESFPLTVTSAQKNPTAFYLCASSGSSYYGYTFGSGTRLTVV.